The source of this T cell receptor (beta chain) is a study of blood T cell repertoires in COVID-19. This clone was found once. As handled by the study authors: Reference gene primer amplification gave estimated nucleated cell counts. Assay used: immunoSEQ multiplex PCR; TCRdb lists only in-frame clones, some missing. The D gene and trimming were derived from the DNA, and the V and J assignments and clone size from that table. The sample yields roughly 330,000 clones, about 91% seen once. The receptor was derived from a man younger than 45 with COVID-19, enrolled during active disease. Sequencing used peripheral blood.

CDR3 in amino acids: CASSSRTSWGEQFF. As DNA, the CDR3 is TGTGCCAGCAGCTCAAGGACTAGTTGGGGTGAGCAGTTCTTC. V gene TRBV7-3 combines with J gene TRBJ2-1; TRBD2 aligns across 7 bases. This CDR3 is built from 14 residues. The J segment lost 9 bases and the V segment lost 4 bases, leaving 9 bases of the junction unmatched. The germline V gene has CDR1 SGHTA and CDR2 FQGTGA.